Listed here are 30 T cell receptor beta chains from one sample, sequenced in a study of OX40 agonist ivuxolimab in advanced cancers. Repertoires were generated with immunoSEQ multiplex PCR, while TCRdb's copy carries only in-frame clones and drops some. The table records 65,000 to 85,000 clones, around 85% of them present only once. Here the sequenced sample was CD4+ or CD8+ T cells sorted from blood, taken in a trial of the OX40 agonist ivuxolimab. Receptor source: an adult with an advanced solid tumor such as melanoma, head and neck, liver or kidney cancer.

The chain links TRBV4-1 to TRBJ1-2, with D unclear. The CDR3 is made up of 15 amino acids. CDR1 is MGHRA, CDR2 YSYEKL, per germline. Trimming left V 5 bases short and J 0 bases short, with 13 bases between. The CDR3 nucleotides are TGCGCCAGCAGCTCACTACTTCCGGCTAACTATGGCTACACCTTC. Its translation is CASSSLLPANYGYTF.

As regards this clone: This specimen includes other DNA sequences encoding the same CDR3. The chain recombines TRBV5-5 with TRBJ2-7; D gene ambiguous. The germline gives CDR1 SGHKS, CDR2 YYEKEE (reference sequence). CDR3 length equals 12 residues. V shed 0 bases and J shed 3 bases, with 4 bases lying between them. CDR3 DNA sequence: TGTGCCAGCAGCTTGGGGTTCTACGAGCAGTACTTC. Its translation: CASSLGFYEQYF. Together with reference TRBV5-5 and TRBJ2-7, the CDR3 gives the full variable domain: DAGVTQSPTHLIKTRGQQVTLRCSPISGHKSVSWYQQVLGQGPQFIFQYYEKEERGRGNFPDRFSARQFPNYSSELNVNALLLGDSALYLCASSLGFYEQYFGPGTRLTVT.

The chain is built from TRBV27 and TRBJ2-4, with unresolved D. The length of the CDR3 is 15 residues. The germline gives CDR1 MNHEY, CDR2 SMNVEV (reference sequence). Trimming took 4 bases from V and 7 from J, leaving 17 bases between them. CDR3 bases: TGTGCCAGCAGTTCTCTCCGAAAAGGCTCCAACATTCAGTACTTC. It translates to CASSSLRKGSNIQYF.

The CDR3 protein is CASITGGAGNTIYF. The CDR3 DNA follows: TGTGCCAGCATTACAGGGGGCGCTGGAAACACCATATATTTT. V gene TRBV6-1 combines with J gene TRBJ1-3, with 9 bases lining up with TRBD1. The germline CDR1 and CDR2 sequences are MNHNS and SASEGT. The CDR3 loop spans 14 amino acids. With 7 bases clipped from V and 2 bases from J, the junction kept 3 bases outside the gene matches.

The chain links TRBV30 to TRBJ2-7; possible D gene TRBD2, 5 bases. CDR1 and CDR2 from the germline V gene are GTSNPN and SVGIG (reference sequence). The CDR3 runs 12 residues. Trimming left V 1 base short and J 2 bases short, with 6 bases between. The CDR3 loop reads CAWSGGAYEQYF. The CDR3, as DNA: TGTGCCTGGAGTGGGGGAGCCTACGAGCAGTACTTC.

This clone has just a few counts. J is TRBJ1-6 and V is TRBV5-1; tentative D call: TRBD1 (5 bases). CDR1 and CDR2 (germline): SGHRS, YFSETQ. The CDR3 covers 15 residues. V was pared by 2 bases and J by 7 bases, with 13 bases between. The CDR3: CASSFGLRQNSPLHF. The CDR3 nucleotides read TGCGCCAGCAGCTTTGGCCTCCGACAGAATTCACCCCTCCACTTT.

The chain employs TRBV4-1 and TRBJ1-6; D remains ambiguous. The CDR3 runs to 15 residues. The germline CDR1 and CDR2 sequences are MGHRA and YSYEKL. The V gene lost 3 bases and the J gene lost 0 bases, with 6 bases spanning the gap. The CDR3 protein is CASSQGSSYNSPLHF. The CDR3 coding sequence is TGCGCCAGCAGCCAGGGGAGCTCCTATAATTCACCCCTCCACTTT.

J is TRBJ1-2 and V is TRBV20-1; D ambiguous. Trimming pared 1 base from V and 8 bases from J, leaving 8 bases between. Looked up from germline, CDR1 is DFQATT and CDR2 is SNEGSKA (reference sequence). This CDR3 has 11 amino acids. This CDR3 reads CSARGKGGYTF. The CDR3 DNA reads TGCAGTGCTAGAGGAAAGGGCGGCTACACCTTC.

The V and J genes are TRBV20-1 and TRBJ1-2, with TRBD1 as a possible D gene (5 bases). Germline CDR1 and CDR2: DFQATT and SNEGSKA (reference sequence). This CDR3 spans 10 amino acids. The CDR3: CSPGSEGYTF. The CDR3 DNA follows: TGCAGCCCAGGGAGTGAGGGCTACACCTTC.

The genes are TRBV6-5 and TRBJ1-2, with a tentative D call TRBD1 (6 bases). V was clipped by 7 bases and J by 0 bases, with 12 bases between them. Germline values: CDR1 MNHEY, CDR2 SVGAGI. The CDR3 spans 14 residues. The CDR3 reads CASTGRTANYGYTF. The CDR3 DNA sequence: TGTGCCAGCACCGGTCGGACAGCTAACTATGGCTACACCTTC.

The J gene is TRBJ1-5, the V gene TRBV18; weak D call: TRBD1 (6 bases). Germline V CDR1 and CDR2: KGHSH, LQKENI. V lost 6 bases and J 0 bases, leaving 15 bases between the germline ends. The CDR3 sequence is 16 residues long. CDR3 sequence (DNA): TGTGCCAGCTCGGCCTCCGGGGGCCATAGCAATCAGCCCCAGCATTTT. Protein sequence: CASSASGGHSNQPQHF.

The chain is built from TRBV11-1 and TRBJ2-7; a weak D match, TRBD2 (7 bases). CDR1 is SGHAT, CDR2 FQDESV, per germline (reference sequence). The CDR3 is 12 residues long. V was trimmed by 5 bases and J by 5 bases, leaving 10 bases between them. This CDR3 is CASSGGGDEQYF. The CDR3 nucleotides read TGTGCCAGCAGCGGAGGGGGGGACGAGCAGTACTTC.

The V gene is TRBV6-1, the J gene TRBJ2-5; D tentatively reads TRBD1 or TRBD2 (5 bases each). The germline CDR1 and CDR2 sequences are MNHNS and SASEGT. V was clipped by 7 bases and J by 4 bases, with 16 bases between them. This CDR3 region has 14 residues. The CDR3 DNA reads as TGTGCCAGCATCAGATTGGGGGTGAGAGAGACCCAGTACTTC. Its protein is CASIRLGVRETQYF.

The chain is built from TRBV6-5 and TRBJ2-5, with D maybe TRBD2 (5 bases). Trimming removed 7 bases from V and 5 bases from J, with 17 bases in between. This CDR3 spans 14 amino acids. The germline V gene has CDR1 MNHEY and CDR2 SVGAGI. CDR3 coding DNA: TGTGCCAGCACCAGCGGCGGGCAGGCCGAGACCCAGTACTTC. Protein sequence: CASTSGGQAETQYF.

The chain couples TRBV27 to TRBJ2-7; 7 bases are shared with TRBD1. There are 16 residues in the CDR3. The V gene end was trimmed by 6 bases and the J gene end by 0 bases; junction bases not matched to a gene: 11. The germline V gene encodes CDR1 MNHEY and CDR2 SMNVEV (reference sequence). The CDR3 spells CASRDPRAGGSYEQYF. In nucleotides, the CDR3 is TGTGCCAGCAGGGACCCCAGGGCAGGGGGCTCCTACGAGCAGTACTTC.

This chain uses TRBV28 with TRBJ2-5, with TRBD1 matching 8 bases. Germline V lookup: CDR1 MDHEN, CDR2 SYDVKM. There are 16 residues in the CDR3. V shed 1 base and J 2 bases; nucleotides not matched to a gene: 6. The CDR3 nucleotides are TGTGCCAGCAGTTTATTAGGGACAGGATCACAAGAGACCCAGTACTTC. This translates into CASSLLGTGSQETQYF.

The chain combines TRBV23-1 with TRBJ1-1; no reliable D call. TRBV23-1 is recorded as an ORF, its role being uncertain. The CDR3 sequence is 14 residues long. Trimming removed 4 bases at V and 0 bases at J, with 9 bases between. The CDR3 region has the DNA TGCGCCAGCAGTCGCCCCAGTATGAACACTGAAGCTTTCTTT. Its protein is CASSRPSMNTEAFF.

The rearrangement uses TRBV21-1 and TRBJ2-1; the table names TRBD2, a call not compared with the DNA. TRBV21-1 is an annotated pseudogene. This CDR3 spans 20 amino acids. CDR3 nucleotides: TGTGCCAGCAGCAAATATCTGGGTCCCATCGCACTAGCGATATACAATGAGCAGTTCTTC. Translation: CASSKYLGPIALAIYNEQFF.

This clone occurred once. V is TRBV10-3 and J is TRBJ2-7, with 9 bases matching TRBD2. V shed 2 bases and J 4 bases; nucleotides not matched to a gene: 9. Germline V gene data show CDR1 as ENHRY and CDR2 as SYGVKD. The CDR3 totals 16 residues. CDR3 sequence (DNA): TGTGCCATCAGTGAGGGGGGCCCTAGCGGGGCTTACGAGCAGTACTTC. Its translation is CAISEGGPSGAYEQYF.

J is TRBJ2-2 and V is TRBV5-1, with TRBD1 identical over 9 bases. Trimming took 3 bases from V and 0 from J; bases not matched to a gene: 0. The V gene's germline CDR1 is SGHRS and CDR2 YFSETQ. The CDR3 is 15 residues long. CDR3 residues: CASSWDRANTGELFF. The CDR3 bases are TGCGCCAGCAGCTGGGACAGGGCGAACACCGGGGAGCTGTTTTTT.

This sequence joins TRBV5-5 and TRBJ2-5; D unclear. V lost 3 bases and J lost 5, with 20 bases in between. CDR1 is SGHKS and CDR2 is YYEKEE in the germline V gene (reference sequence). CDR3 length equals 16 residues. The CDR3 sequence is CASSSSTGLQEETQYF. The CDR3 DNA is TGTGCCAGCAGCTCCTCCACGGGCCTGCAGGAGGAGACCCAGTACTTC.

The rearrangement uses TRBV7-9 and TRBJ1-1; unclear D gene. V lost 8 bases and J 2 bases, leaving 21 bases between the germline ends. CDR1 and CDR2 from the germline V gene are SEHNR and FQNEAQ (reference sequence). The CDR3 is 16 residues long. The CDR3 sequence is CASGLWLRPLNTEAFF. The CDR3 bases are TGTGCCAGCGGACTATGGCTCAGGCCTCTTAACACTGAAGCTTTCTTT.

The chain employs TRBV2 and TRBJ1-3; tentatively, D is TRBD1 (5 bases). The germline V and J ends were trimmed by 2 bases and 4 bases, with 18 bases remaining between them. There are 17 residues in the CDR3. Germline CDR1 is SNHLY and CDR2 is FYNNEI. The CDR3 loop reads CASSEQAWEGTGNTIYF. The CDR3 DNA is TGTGCCAGCAGTGAACAGGCTTGGGAGGGGACGGGAAACACCATATATTTT.

The table lists this clone with a count of one. The chain employs TRBV7-2 and TRBJ2-5; 9 bases line up with TRBD1. In germline, CDR1 is SGHTA, CDR2 FQGNSA. V trimming: 5 bases; J trimming: 4 bases; junction bases outside the gene matches: 5. This CDR3 region has 14 residues. The CDR3 spells CASSRGTGLETQYF. In DNA, the CDR3 is TGTGCCAGCAGCCGAGGGACAGGGTTAGAGACCCAGTACTTC.

This clone was counted between two and nine times. The chain employs TRBV6-5 and TRBJ1-5; no reliable D call. From germline, CDR1 is MNHEY and CDR2 SVGAGI. The length of the CDR3 is 13 residues. Trimming stripped 8 bases from V and 6 bases from J, with 14 bases between. In DNA form, the CDR3 reads TGTGCCAGCCAAGTGGCGGTGGGTCAGCCCCAGCATTTT. Amino acids: CASQVAVGQPQHF.

The J gene is TRBJ1-4, the V gene TRBV7-9; a possible D gene is TRBD1 (6 bases). Looked up from germline, CDR1 is SEHNR and CDR2 is FQNEAQ (reference sequence). V was shortened by 5 bases and J by 8 bases, with 12 bases between the two germline ends. This CDR3 has 13 residues. The CDR3 region has the DNA TGTGCCAGCAGCACAGGGAGGGGAGAAAAACTGTTTTTT. It yields the protein CASSTGRGEKLFF.

The chain recombines TRBV7-2 with TRBJ2-2; tentative D call: TRBD2 (6 bases). V lost 4 bases to trimming and J lost 7 bases, with 22 bases between them. Germline V gene data show CDR1 as SGHTA and CDR2 as FQGNSA. This CDR3 has 17 residues. CDR3 region: CASSSPRLVGFLGELFF. In nucleotides, the CDR3 is TGTGCCAGCAGCTCCCCCCGACTAGTCGGCTTCCTCGGGGAGCTGTTTTTT. The whole variable domain, filled in from reference TRBV7-2 and TRBJ2-2, reads GAGVSQSPSNKVTEKGKDVELRCDPISGHTALYWYRQSLGQGLEFLIYFQGNSAPDKSGLPSDRFSAERTGGSVSTLTIQRTQQEDSAVYLCASSSPRLVGFLGELFFGEGSRLTVL.

The chain carries TRBV7-9 and TRBJ2-5; possible D gene TRBD2, 5 bases. The V end was cut by 3 bases, the J end by 5 bases, with 16 bases between. CDR3 length: 15 amino acids. Germline V gene lookup returns CDR1 SEHNR and CDR2 FQNEAQ (reference sequence). This CDR3 reads CASSFAYRRAETQYF. DNA of the CDR3: TGTGCCAGCAGCTTCGCCTATCGGCGGGCCGAGACCCAGTACTTC.

The V and J genes are TRBV2 and TRBJ2-6; 10 nucleotides agree with TRBD1. The CDR3 is 17 residues long. The germline V gene encodes CDR1 SNHLY and CDR2 FYNNEI. The junction had 4 bases not matched to a gene; V was cut back by 4 bases and J by 1 base. CDR3 protein: CASSGDRGLSGANVLTF. The DNA for the CDR3 is TGTGCCAGCAGTGGCGACAGGGGGCTATCTGGGGCCAACGTCCTGACTTTC.

J is TRBJ2-7 and V is TRBV10-3; 8 nucleotides line up with TRBD1. The germline V gene has CDR1 ENHRY and CDR2 SYGVKD. The junction had 7 bases not matched to a gene; V was cut back by 0 bases and J by 6 bases. This CDR3 region has 15 residues. The CDR3 bases are TGTGCCATCAGTGAGTCGAAGCAGGGGGCTAGCGAGCAGTACTTC. This sequence encodes CAISESKQGASEQYF.